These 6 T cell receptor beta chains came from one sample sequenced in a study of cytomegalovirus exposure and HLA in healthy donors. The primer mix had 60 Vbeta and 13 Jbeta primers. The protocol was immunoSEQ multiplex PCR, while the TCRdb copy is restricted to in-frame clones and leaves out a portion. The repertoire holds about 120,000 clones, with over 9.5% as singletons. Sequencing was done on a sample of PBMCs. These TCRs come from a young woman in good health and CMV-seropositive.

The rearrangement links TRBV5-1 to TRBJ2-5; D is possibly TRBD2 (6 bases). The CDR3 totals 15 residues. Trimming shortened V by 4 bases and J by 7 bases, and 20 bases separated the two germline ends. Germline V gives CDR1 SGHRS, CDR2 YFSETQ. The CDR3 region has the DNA TGCGCCAGCAGCCCTGGAGGGGCCCTTCAGGGGACCCAGTACTTC. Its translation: CASSPGGALQGTQYF.

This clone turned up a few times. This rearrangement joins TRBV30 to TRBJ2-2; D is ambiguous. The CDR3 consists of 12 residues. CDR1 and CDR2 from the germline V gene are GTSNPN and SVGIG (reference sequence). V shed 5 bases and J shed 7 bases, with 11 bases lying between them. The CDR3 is CAWARVSGELFF. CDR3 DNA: TGTGCCTGGGCCCGAGTGAGCGGGGAGCTGTTTTTT.

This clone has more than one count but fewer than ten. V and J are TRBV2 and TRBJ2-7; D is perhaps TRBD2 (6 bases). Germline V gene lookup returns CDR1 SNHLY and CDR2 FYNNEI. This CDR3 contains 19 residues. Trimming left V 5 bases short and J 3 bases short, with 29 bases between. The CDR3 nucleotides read TGTGCCAGCAGTCCAAGCGGGCGGAGGTTTGCTGTGAGTTTCTACGAGCAGTACTTC. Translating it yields CASSPSGRRFAVSFYEQYF.

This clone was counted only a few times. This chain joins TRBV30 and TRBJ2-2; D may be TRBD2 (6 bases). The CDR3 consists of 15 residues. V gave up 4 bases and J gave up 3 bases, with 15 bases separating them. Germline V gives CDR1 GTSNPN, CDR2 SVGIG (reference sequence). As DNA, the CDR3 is TGTGCCTGGAATAGAATGGGACTCTACACCGGGGAGCTGTTTTTT. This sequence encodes CAWNRMGLYTGELFF.

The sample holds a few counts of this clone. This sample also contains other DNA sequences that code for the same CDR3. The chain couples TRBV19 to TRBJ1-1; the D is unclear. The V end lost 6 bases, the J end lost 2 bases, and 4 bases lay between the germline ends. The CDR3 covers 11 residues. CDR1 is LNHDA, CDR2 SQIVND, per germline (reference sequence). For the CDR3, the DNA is TGTGCCAGTAGCCTAAACACTGAAGCTTTCTTT. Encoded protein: CASSLNTEAFF.

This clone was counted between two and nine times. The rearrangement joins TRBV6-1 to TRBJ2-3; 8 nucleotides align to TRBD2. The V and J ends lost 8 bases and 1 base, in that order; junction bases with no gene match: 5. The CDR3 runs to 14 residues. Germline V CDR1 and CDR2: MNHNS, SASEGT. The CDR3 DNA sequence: TGTGCCAGCCGCCCGACTAGCGGCACAGATACGCAGTATTTT. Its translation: CASRPTSGTDTQYF.